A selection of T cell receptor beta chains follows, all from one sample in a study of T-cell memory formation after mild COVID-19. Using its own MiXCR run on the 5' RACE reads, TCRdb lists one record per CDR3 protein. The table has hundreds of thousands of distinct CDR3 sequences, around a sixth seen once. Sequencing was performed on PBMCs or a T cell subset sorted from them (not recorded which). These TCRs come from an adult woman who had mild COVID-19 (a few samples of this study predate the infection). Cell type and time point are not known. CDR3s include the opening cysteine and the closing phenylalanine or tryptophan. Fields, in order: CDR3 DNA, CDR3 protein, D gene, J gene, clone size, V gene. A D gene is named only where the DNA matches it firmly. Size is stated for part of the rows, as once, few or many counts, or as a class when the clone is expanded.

TGTGCCACCAGCAGAGATGGGCGGGGCTCCTACAATGAGCAGTTCTTC	CATSRDGRGSYNEQFF	.	TRBJ2-1	.	TRBV15
TGCGCCAGCAGCCAACTTAGCGGGGCGAACACCGGGGAGCTGTTTTTT	CASSQLSGANTGELFF	TRBD2	TRBJ2-2	few	TRBV4-1
TGTGCCAGCAGTTTAGGCCAGGCGAGCTCTGGAAACACCATATATTTT	CASSLGQASSGNTIYF	.	TRBJ1-3	few	TRBV12-3/TRBV12-4
TGTGCCAGCAGCTCCTTTGGGGGACAGGACTATGGCTACACCTTC	CASSSFGGQDYGYTF	TRBD1	TRBJ1-2	.	TRBV5-6
TGTGCCAGCAGCTTAGCCGGGACGCTCTCCTACAATGAGCAGTTCTTC	CASSLAGTLSYNEQFF	.	TRBJ2-1	.	TRBV11-2
TGTGCCATCAGTATGGACGTCACCTATGAGCAGTTCTTC	CAISMDVTYEQFF	.	TRBJ2-1	few	TRBV10-3
TGCGCCAGCAGCTGGGGGACAGAGTACGAGCAGTACTTC	CASSWGTEYEQYF	TRBD1	TRBJ2-7	many	TRBV5-1
TGCGCCAGCAGCCTAGGGACAGGACAAGAGACCCAGTACTTC	CASSLGTGQETQYF	TRBD1	TRBJ2-5	many	TRBV5-1
TGTGCCAGCAGCTCAACAGGAGGCCCCGGGGAGCTGTTTTTT	CASSSTGGPGELFF	.	TRBJ2-2	many	TRBV7-3
TGCGCCAGCAGCTCCCCAGGGACCCTTGAAGCTTTCTTT	CASSSPGTLEAFF	.	TRBJ1-1	many	TRBV5-1
TGTGCCAGCAGCCAAGACCGGGACAGGGAAGGCGGCTACACCTTC	CASSQDRDREGGYTF	TRBD1	TRBJ1-2	.	TRBV3-1
TGCAGTGCTTCCCAGGGGGCTGATACGCAGTATTTT	CSASQGADTQYF	TRBD1	TRBJ2-3	few	TRBV20-1
TGCGCCAGCAGCCCCGGGACTAGCGGGGGGGCTTATACGCAGTATTTT	CASSPGTSGGAYTQYF	TRBD2	TRBJ2-3	few	TRBV5-1
TGTGCCAGCAGGGAACAGGAGGCGAGTGGCTACACCTTC	CASREQEASGYTF	.	TRBJ1-2	.	TRBV2
TGTGCCAGCAACCCCTTGCGGGACTCCTACAATGAGCAGTTCTTC	CASNPLRDSYNEQFF	.	TRBJ2-1	few	TRBV7-3
TGTGCCAGCAGTTACTCGGGCAGGAGCAATGAGCAGTTCTTC	CASSYSGRSNEQFF	.	TRBJ2-1	few	TRBV6-2/TRBV6-3
TGCGCCAGCAGCTTGGTTTTGGGAAAAGGGGCTGGAGATACGCAGTATTTT	CASSLVLGKGAGDTQYF	.	TRBJ2-3	many	TRBV5-1
TGCAGTGCTGGCGTGGGGGGGCGCGGGGAGACCCAGTACTTC	CSAGVGGRGETQYF	.	TRBJ2-5	.	TRBV20-1
TGTGCCAGCTCACCGGACAGGGGGTCGTACACTGAAGCTTTCTTT	CASSPDRGSYTEAFF	TRBD1	TRBJ1-1	.	TRBV18
TGTGCCAGCAGCTCCGGAACTAGCAAGGGGGATACGCAGTATTTT	CASSSGTSKGDTQYF	.	TRBJ2-3	.	TRBV7-2
TGTGCCACCAGTGACTTGGCTAGCGGGGGTTCCTACAATGAGCAGTTCTTC	CATSDLASGGSYNEQFF	TRBD2	TRBJ2-1	few	TRBV24-1
TGCAGTGCTAGAGATGCCAGGGGCGAGCAGTACTTC	CSARDARGEQYF	.	TRBJ2-7	few	TRBV20-1
TGTGCCAGCAGCTCCCACAGGGGAAACTATGGCTACACCTTC	CASSSHRGNYGYTF	TRBD1	TRBJ1-2	few	TRBV6-2/TRBV6-3
TGCGCCAGCAGCTTGGAGGGACTAGACTGGAATGAGCAGTTCTTC	CASSLEGLDWNEQFF	TRBD2	TRBJ2-1	.	TRBV5-1